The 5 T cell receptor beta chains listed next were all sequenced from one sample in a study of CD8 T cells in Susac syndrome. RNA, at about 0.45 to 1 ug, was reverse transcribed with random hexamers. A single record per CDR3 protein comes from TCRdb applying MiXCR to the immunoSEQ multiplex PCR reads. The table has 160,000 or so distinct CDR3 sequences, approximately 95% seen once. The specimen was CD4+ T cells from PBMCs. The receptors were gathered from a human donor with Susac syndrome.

The CDR3 region is CSVEVGGSTDTQYF. CDR3 nucleotide sequence: TGCAGCGTTGAAGTGGGAGGGAGCACAGATACGCAGTATTTT. The rearrangement links TRBV29-1 to TRBJ2-3; 7 bases map to TRBD2. CDR1 SQVTM and CDR2 ANQGSEA come from the germline V gene. After removal of 1 base from V and 0 bases from J, the junction contained 1 base not matched to a gene. This CDR3 region has 14 residues.

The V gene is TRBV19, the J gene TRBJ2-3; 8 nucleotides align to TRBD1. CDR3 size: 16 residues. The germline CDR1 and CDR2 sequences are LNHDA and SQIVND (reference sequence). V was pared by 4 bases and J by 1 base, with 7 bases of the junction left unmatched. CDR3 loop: CASSTRQGMGTDTQYF. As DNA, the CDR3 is TGTGCCAGTAGTACTCGACAGGGGATGGGCACAGATACGCAGTATTTT.

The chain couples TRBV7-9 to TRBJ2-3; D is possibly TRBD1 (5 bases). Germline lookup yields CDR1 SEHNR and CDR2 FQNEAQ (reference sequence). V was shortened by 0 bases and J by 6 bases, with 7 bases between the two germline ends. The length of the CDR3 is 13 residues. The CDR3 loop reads CASSLAPGDTQYF. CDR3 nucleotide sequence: TGTGCCAGCAGCTTAGCGCCAGGGGATACGCAGTATTTT.

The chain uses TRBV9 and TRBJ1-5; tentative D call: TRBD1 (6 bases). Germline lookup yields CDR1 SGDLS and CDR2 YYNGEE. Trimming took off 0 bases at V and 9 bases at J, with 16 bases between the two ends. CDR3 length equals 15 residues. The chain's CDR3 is CASSVGDTPMGPQHF. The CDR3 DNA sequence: TGTGCCAGCAGCGTAGGGGACACTCCGATGGGGCCCCAGCATTTT.

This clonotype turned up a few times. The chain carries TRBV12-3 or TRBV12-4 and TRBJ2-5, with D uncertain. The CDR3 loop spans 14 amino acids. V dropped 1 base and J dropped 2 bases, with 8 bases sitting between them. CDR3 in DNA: TGTGCCAGCAGTTTAGTGGGTCCACAAGAGACCCAGTACTTC. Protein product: CASSLVGPQETQYF.